The clone carrying this T cell receptor beta chain was seen a few times. The antigen remains unidentified. This sample was included in a study of beta chain features in type 1 diabetes. Study-level findings and limits: In type 1 diabetes patients, VDJ junctions had fewer insertions; deletions at these junctions were more frequent.

Germline V gives CDR1 MDHEN, CDR2 SYDVKM. The CDR3 loop spans 15 amino acids. J gave up 6 bases and V 8 bases, and 9 bases lay outside the gene matches. CD4+ naive, central memory, regulatory and stem cell-like memory cells were sorted via CD45RO/CCR7/CD25/CD127/CD95/CD27. Sort purity for all populations was recorded as exceeding 98%. The authors reverse transcribed all of the isolated RNA, so sequencing captured expressed TCRB transcripts. Assay used: immunoSEQ multiplex PCR; TCRdb lists only in-frame clones, some missing. Of under 900,000 clones listed, roughly 17% are singletons. The sequence was obtained from a woman younger than 30 in good health. Sequencing was carried out using naive CD4+ T cells from blood. This rearrangement joins TRBV28 to TRBJ2-1; 11 nucleotides line up with TRBD2. This CDR3 is CASGIAGGPVNEQFF. DNA for the CDR3: TGTGCCAGCGGTATAGCGGGAGGGCCGGTCAATGAGCAGTTCTTC.